This note documents a single T cell receptor (beta chain) sequence. Looked up from germline, CDR1 is SEHNR and CDR2 is FQNEAQ (reference sequence). Trimming took off 7 bases at V and 4 bases at J, with 10 bases between the two ends. The length of the CDR3 is 12 residues. TCRdb keeps only in-frame clones here, not all; method: immunoSEQ multiplex PCR. The profile covers around 15,000 clones, with roughly 80% appearing a single time and 13% taken by the ten largest. Time point: cycle 4 day 1 (C4D1), after six to seven weeks of nivolumab. Brentuximab vedotin exposure varied among the patients, all of whom had relapsed after autologous stem cell transplantation. This record belongs to a study of PD-1 blockade in classical Hodgkin lymphoma.

Specimen: peripheral blood mononuclear cells (PBMCs), collected before the fourth cycle of nivolumab. The chain combines TRBV7-9 with TRBJ1-1; no definite D call. This clonotype was sampled from a human donor with classical Hodgkin lymphoma. CDR3 coding DNA: TGTGCCAGCATCCCCCTCTTCACTGAAGCTTTCTTT. This encodes CASIPLFTEAFF.